The rows below give T cell receptor beta chains drawn from one sample of a study of Ad26.COV2.S vaccination and SARS-CoV-2 variants. Profiled with immunoSEQ multiplex PCR; TCRdb holds only in-frame clones, not every one. The sample has around 45,000 clones, roughly 80% seen once; the top ten hold over 40%. Here the sequenced sample was peripheral blood, taken after recovery from COVID-19. These TCRs come from a human donor who had recovered from COVID-19. CDR3s leave out the opening cysteine and the closing phenylalanine or tryptophan.

>TRBJ2-3|TRBV4-2
ASSQEGSSTDTQY
>TRBJ1-1|TRBV5-1
ASSLQGEPEAF
>TRBJ2-1|TRBV30
AWMGSSEQF
>TRBJ1-1|TRBV10-3
AISESGGGDTEAF
>TRBJ1-5|TRBV5-1
ASSHGTGNSNQPQH
>TRBJ1-4|TRBV5-1
ASSFQGLGANEKLF
>TRBJ2-3|TRBV7-3
ASSLGLAFTDTQY
>TRBJ1-2|TRBV20-1
SARQGGGYT
>TRBJ1-3|TRBV5-1
ASSRDRAGGNTIY
>TRBJ1-2|TRBV6-6
ASTLGGQNYGYT
>TRBJ1-1|TRBV7-6
ASTLIQGTEAF
>TRBJ1-3|TRBV11-2
ASSFQGSSSGNTIY
>TRBJ2-5|TRBV6-5
ASSSQGARSETQY
>TRBJ1-2|TRBV7-8
ASSLATGRSYGYT
>TRBJ1-4|TRBV30
AWSPPAHNEKLF
>TRBJ1-1|TRBV6-6
ASNPQGGVTEAF
>TRBJ2-7|TRBV11-2
ASSLSPGRTDEQY
>TRBJ2-3|TRBV20-1
SASTTGQGQADTQY
>TRBJ2-1|TRBV5-4
ASSTGTGASNEQF
>TRBJ2-1|TRBV5-1
ASKAGLAARRSSYNEQF
>TRBJ1-6|TRBV5-1
ASSLAGIPINSPLH
>TRBJ1-5|TRBV7-8
ASSLDRNQPQH
>TRBJ2-5|TRBV6-6
ASSPQGREKRTQY
>TRBJ1-1|TRBV30
AWTIMTGGTEAF
>TRBJ1-2|TRBV6-5
ASSYSPRQKDGYT
>TRBJ1-2|TRBV12-3/TRBV12-4
ASSLAAYGYT
>TRBJ1-2|TRBV11-2
ASSLRDGGTGYGYT